The next 18 T cell receptor beta chains were all read from a single sample in a study of blood T cell repertoires in COVID-19. Data came from immunoSEQ multiplex PCR; TCRdb stores just in-frame clones and leaves some out. The sample has under 350,000 clones, 70% to 90% seen once. Sequenced material: PBMCs or T cells enriched from blood (not recorded which). These TCRs come from a man aged 30-40 years who had recovered from COVID-19.

The rearrangement uses TRBV24-1 and TRBJ1-2; 7 bases are a match to TRBD1. The J segment lost 8 bases and the V segment lost 9 bases, leaving 11 bases of the junction unmatched. The CDR3 consists of 13 residues. Germline-derived CDR1 and CDR2 are KGHDR and SFDVKD. The CDR3, as DNA: TGTGCCACCGCCGGGACAGAGATCCAAGGCTACACCTTC. Translating gives CATAGTEIQGYTF.

This sequence joins TRBV19 and TRBJ1-1; maybe TRBD1 (6 bases). V lost 8 bases, J lost 5 bases, and 12 bases lay in between. Germline CDR1 and CDR2: LNHDA and SQIVND (reference sequence). The CDR3 has 12 residues. The CDR3 protein is CASGGLGTEAFF. CDR3 DNA sequence: TGTGCCAGTGGGGGCCTTGGGACTGAAGCTTTCTTT.

The genes are TRBV5-1 and TRBJ1-1; a weak D match, TRBD1 (5 bases). The CDR3 spans 17 residues. Germline CDR1 SGHRS, CDR2 YFSETQ. Trimming removed 1 base from V and 0 bases from J, with 16 bases in between. In DNA, the CDR3 is TGCGCCAGCAGCTTGTGGGTGGGGCGCGGGATGAACACTGAAGCTTTCTTT. Protein sequence: CASSLWVGRGMNTEAFF.

The genes are TRBV24-1 and TRBJ2-2, with D tentatively TRBD1 (6 bases). Germline V gene data show CDR1 as KGHDR and CDR2 as SFDVKD. Trimming removed 7 bases from V and 2 bases from J, with 10 bases in between. This CDR3 has 14 amino acids. This chain's CDR3 is CATRGDTNTGELFF. The CDR3 bases are TGTGCCACCAGAGGGGACACCAACACCGGGGAGCTGTTTTTT.

The chain is built from TRBV5-1 and TRBJ2-1; a possible D gene is TRBD2 (6 bases). Trimming pared 2 bases from V and 0 bases from J, leaving 9 bases between. In germline, CDR1 is SGHRS, CDR2 YFSETQ. CDR3 size: 15 residues. CDR3 sequence reads: CASSFGGVSYNEQFF. CDR3 DNA: TGCGCCAGCAGCTTTGGAGGGGTCTCCTACAATGAGCAGTTCTTC.

In this sample, this clone turned up a few times. The chain recombines TRBV21-1 with TRBJ2-6; the D call in the table, TRBD1, was not verified against the DNA. TRBV21-1 is reported as a pseudogene. This CDR3 region has 18 residues. The chain's CDR3 is CASSPKGRASSGANVLTF. CDR3 coding DNA: TGTGCCAGCAGCCCAAAGGGCAGGGCAAGCTCTGGGGCCAACGTCCTGACTTTC.

The rearrangement joins TRBV29-1 to TRBJ2-2; 7 positions match TRBD1. Trimming removed 7 bases from V and 0 bases from J; junction bases left unmatched: 5. Germline assignment: CDR1 SQVTM and CDR2 ANQGSEA. The CDR3 runs 14 residues. This chain's CDR3 is CSAQDRPNTGELFF. CDR3 nucleotides: TGCAGCGCTCAGGACAGGCCGAACACCGGGGAGCTGTTTTTT.

V and J are TRBV12-5 and TRBJ2-5, with 8 nucleotides matching TRBD2. Germline trimming cut 3 bases from V and 2 bases from J; bases unmatched to any gene: 17. The CDR3 sequence is 19 residues long. Germline CDR1 is LGHNT and CDR2 is FRNRAP. Here the CDR3 DNA reads TGTGCTAGTGGTTTCACCCTACCAGGTCGGCGGGGGGTACAAGAGACCCAGTACTTC. This sequence encodes CASGFTLPGRRGVQETQYF.

The chain couples TRBV19 to TRBJ1-5, with 7 bases that match TRBD1. Germline trimming cut 0 bases from V and 4 bases from J; bases unmatched to any gene: 6. CDR1 and CDR2 from the germline V gene are LNHDA and SQIVND (reference sequence). The CDR3 runs 16 residues. The CDR3, as DNA: TGTGCCAGTAGTATAGATGAGGCAGGGGGTAATCAGCCCCAGCATTTT. This sequence encodes CASSIDEAGGNQPQHF.

The chain combines TRBV7-9 with TRBJ2-1; 9 nucleotides line up with TRBD2. Trimming at V came to 5 bases and at J to 10 bases, leaving 18 bases not matched to a gene. The CDR3 extends over 17 amino acids. Germline loops: CDR1 SEHNR, CDR2 FQNEAQ (reference sequence). CDR3 in DNA: TGTGCCAGCAGCCGCGAATCGGCGGGAGGGGGTTTGCGGGAGCAGTTCTTC. Translating gives CASSRESAGGGLREQFF. Variable domain in full (rest from reference TRBV7-9 and TRBJ2-1): DTGVSQNPRHKITKRGQNVTFRCDPISEHNRLYWYRQTLGQGPEFLTYFQNEAQLEKSRLLSDRFSAERPKGSFSTLEIQRTEQGDSAMYLCASSRESAGGGLREQFFGPGTRLTVL.

CDR3 sequence: CASSLGGAEQYEQYF. CDR3 bases: TGCGCCAGCAGCTTAGGCGGTGCAGAGCAATACGAGCAGTACTTC. J is TRBJ2-7 and V is TRBV5-1; D gene uncertain. CDR1 and CDR2 (germline): SGHRS, YFSETQ. Trimming took 2 bases from V and 4 from J, leaving 16 bases between them. The CDR3 extends over 15 amino acids. The complete variable domain, with remaining parts taken from reference TRBV5-1 and TRBJ2-7, reads KAGVTQTPRYLIKTRGQQVTLSCSPISGHRSVSWYQQTPGQGLQFLFEYFSETQRNKGNFPGRFSGRQFSNSRSEMNVSTLELGDSALYLCASSLGGAEQYEQYFGPGTRLTVT.

This rearrangement joins TRBV7-8 to TRBJ1-5, with 8 positions matching TRBD1. Germline V CDR1 and CDR2: SGHVS, FQNEAQ. With 4 bases clipped from V and 6 bases from J, the junction kept 8 bases outside the gene matches. CDR3 size: 15 residues. CDR3 bases: TGTGCCAGCAGCTATGGACAGGGAGCAAGTCAGCCCCAGCATTTT. It encodes CASSYGQGASQPQHF.

This clone was seen once. This rearrangement joins TRBV7-6 to TRBJ2-2; no clear D. Germline V lookup: CDR1 SGHVS, CDR2 FNYEAQ. Between the trimmed V and J ends, which lost 2 bases and 4 bases, there was a span of 8 bases. CDR3 length equals 14 residues. CDR3 in amino acids: CASSLIGGTGELFF. CDR3 DNA sequence: TGTGCCAGCAGCTTAATCGGTGGCACCGGGGAGCTGTTTTTT.

This clone was seen just once. The rearrangement links TRBV9 to TRBJ2-5; 10 nucleotides align to TRBD2. The length of the CDR3 is 15 residues. The V and J ends lost 4 bases and 4 bases, in that order; junction bases with no gene match: 7. The V gene's germline CDR1 is SGDLS and CDR2 YYNGEE. In DNA form, the CDR3 reads TGTGCCAGCAGCCCCCAAGCGGGAGGGATAGAGACCCAGTACTTC. It specifies CASSPQAGGIETQYF.

The chain combines TRBV7-2 with TRBJ1-2; 7 positions match TRBD1. In germline, CDR1 is SGHTA, CDR2 FQGNSA. This CDR3 is 13 amino acids long. V shed 3 bases, J shed 5 bases, and the junction held 3 bases outside the gene matches. The CDR3 DNA follows: TGTGCCAGCAGCTTGGGGACAGAATATGGCTACACCTTC. Translation gives CASSLGTEYGYTF.

DNA for the CDR3: TGTGCCAGCAGCCAAGTGTCAGGGGATCTAGCCAAAAACATTCAGTACTTC. Its translation: CASSQVSGDLAKNIQYF. The V and J genes are TRBV4-2 and TRBJ2-4; a weak D match, TRBD1 (6 bases). The CDR3 runs to 17 residues. Trimming left V 1 base short and J 0 bases short, with 13 bases between. The germline gives CDR1 LGHNA, CDR2 YNFKEQ.

V gene TRBV6-1 combines with J gene TRBJ1-2, with D unresolved. Germline loops: CDR1 MNHNS, CDR2 SASEGT. The CDR3 length is 15 residues. With 1 base removed from V and 4 bases from J, the gap between germline ends came to 13 bases. CDR3 DNA: TGTGCCAGCAGTGAAGGTTTCGGGGTTCGCTATGGCTACACCTTC. It encodes CASSEGFGVRYGYTF.

This rearrangement joins TRBV3-1 (or the pseudogene TRBV3-2) to TRBJ2-3; D remains ambiguous. Trimming cost V 5 bases and J 2 bases, with 17 bases left between them. The CDR3 length is 16 residues. Per germline, CDR1 LGHDT and CDR2 YNNKEL (reference sequence). CDR3 sequence (DNA): TGTGCCAGCAGCTCCGGCCGAATTTGGGCCACAGATACGCAGTATTTT. Its protein product is CASSSGRIWATDTQYF.